These 26 T cell receptor beta chains share one sample of origin, sequenced in a study of T cells in Graves' hyperthyroidism and ophthalmopathy. Researchers took RNA transcripts and amplified the TCR beta CDR3 regions from them. When the TCR CDR3 underwent first-round RT-PCR, the HTBI primer set was used. TCRdb processed the multiplex PCR reads anew with MiXCR; each CDR3 protein has one entry. The sample shows 250,000 to 400,000 distinct CDR3 sequences, approximately 13% of them seen only once. Sequenced: blood. All receptors come from a woman aged 40 to 50 with Graves' ophthalmopathy.

The V gene is TRBV7-9, the J gene TRBJ1-2; weak D call: TRBD1 (5 bases). Germline V gene lookup returns CDR1 SEHNR and CDR2 FQNEAQ (reference sequence). The ends were cut back, 4 bases at V and 0 bases at J, with 27 bases in the middle. The CDR3 covers 20 residues. DNA of the CDR3: TGTGCCAGCAGCTCAATAAGGGGCAGGCCCTCCGTTACTCCTAACTATGGCTACACCTTC. This gives the protein CASSSIRGRPSVTPNYGYTF.

A word on this clonotype: A read error may explain this, as a much larger clone is one base away. Written as DNA, the CDR3 is TGTGCCGGCAGTTACTCAGGCAATGAAGCTTTCTTT. Its protein product is CAGSYSGNEAFF. The V call is TRBV6-5, the J call TRBJ1-1; D uncertain. CDR3 length: 12 residues. Germline values: CDR1 MNHEY, CDR2 SVGAGI.

This clonotype was seen many times. The chain carries TRBV10-3 and TRBJ1-1, with a weak D call TRBD1 (6 bases). The CDR3 runs 14 residues. Per the germline V gene, CDR1 is ENHRY and CDR2 is SYGVKD. The V end lost 5 bases, the J end lost 4 bases, and 14 bases lay between the germline ends. CDR3 region: CAISRGGRITEAFF. The CDR3, as DNA: TGTGCCATCAGTCGAGGGGGGCGGATCACTGAAGCTTTCTTT.

This clonotype was picked up a small number of times. The CDR3 loop is CASTKDRGRETQYF. The DNA of the CDR3 is TGTGCCAGCACTAAGGACAGAGGTCGGGAGACCCAGTACTTC. The chain couples TRBV6-1 to TRBJ2-5; TRBD1 is a possible D gene (6 bases). The CDR3 totals 14 residues. Germline assignment: CDR1 MNHNS and CDR2 SASEGT. The V end was cut by 7 bases, the J end by 5 bases, with 17 bases between.

This chain uses TRBV28 with TRBJ2-1; TRBD1 matches at 7 bases. This CDR3 comprises 14 residues. Losses at the gene ends were 5 bases for V and 3 bases for J; bases not matched to a gene: 4. Germline CDR1 MDHEN, CDR2 SYDVKM. The CDR3 protein is CASSLTGVYNEQFF. CDR3 bases: TGTGCCAGCAGTCTTACAGGGGTCTACAATGAGCAGTTCTTC.

The sample holds a few counts of this clonotype. The genes are TRBV20-1 and TRBJ2-7; no definite D call. CDR1 is DFQATT and CDR2 is SNEGSKA in the germline V gene (reference sequence). The CDR3 has 13 amino acids. Deletions cut 1 base from V and 3 bases from J, with 10 bases between. This CDR3 reads CSARGNRNYEQYF. In DNA, the CDR3 is TGCAGTGCTAGAGGTAACCGCAACTACGAGCAGTACTTC.

This clonotype appeared many times. The chain has TRBV29-1 and TRBJ1-2, with D uncertain. Germline V gives CDR1 SQVTM, CDR2 ANQGSEA. This CDR3 spans 13 amino acids. Trimming pared 7 bases from V and 7 bases from J, leaving 19 bases between. DNA of the CDR3: TGCAGCGCTTGGGGTGGAGGTCGGCTTGGCTACACCTTC. It specifies CSAWGGGRLGYTF.

This clonotype was recorded at least ten times. The rearrangement uses TRBV27 and TRBJ2-3; 7 nucleotides match TRBD2. The CDR3 has 14 amino acids. V trimming: 5 bases; J trimming: 1 base; junction bases outside the gene matches: 3. Germline V gives CDR1 MNHEY, CDR2 SMNVEV (reference sequence). The CDR3 spells CASSNSGRTDTQYF. The CDR3 nucleotides read TGTGCCAGCAGTAATAGCGGGCGCACAGATACGCAGTATTTT.

This clonotype has at least ten counts. This chain connects TRBV6-1 to TRBJ2-7; possible D gene TRBD1, 5 bases. Trimming took off 8 bases at V and 1 base at J, with 12 bases between the two ends. The CDR3 has 13 residues. Germline V gene lookup returns CDR1 MNHNS and CDR2 SASEGT. The CDR3 region is CASFGQKSYEQYF. The CDR3 DNA reads as TGTGCCAGCTTCGGACAAAAATCCTACGAGCAGTACTTC.

This clonotype was counted ten times or more. This chain connects TRBV2 to TRBJ1-2; D remains ambiguous. V lost 2 bases to trimming and J lost 4 bases, with 14 bases between them. The CDR3 has 15 amino acids. The germline V gene has CDR1 SNHLY and CDR2 FYNNEI. The CDR3, as DNA: TGTGCCAGCAGTGAATATGCCCGGGTCGGCTATGGCTACACCTTC. Amino acids: CASSEYARVGYGYTF.

V gene TRBV20-1 combines with J gene TRBJ1-4, with a possible D match to TRBD1 (5 bases). V lost 6 bases, J lost 5 bases, and 13 bases lay in between. The CDR3 is 13 amino acids. Germline-derived CDR1 and CDR2 are DFQATT and SNEGSKA (reference sequence). The CDR3 nucleotides read TGCAGTGCCCAGACAGTGTACAATGAAAAACTGTTTTTT. Residues: CSAQTVYNEKLFF.

This clonotype was seen at least ten times. V and J are TRBV3-1 and TRBJ2-1; D gene ambiguous. The germline V gene encodes CDR1 LGHDT and CDR2 YNNKEL (reference sequence). CDR3 length equals 14 residues. V lost 0 bases and J lost 4, with 7 bases in between. The CDR3 protein is CASSQDQSYNEQFF. The CDR3 DNA follows: TGTGCCAGCAGCCAAGATCAGTCTTACAATGAGCAGTTCTTC.

This clonotype was seen many times. J is TRBJ1-2 and V is TRBV24-1; D perhaps matches TRBD1 (6 bases). V was shortened by 3 bases and J by 5 bases, with 12 bases between the two germline ends. Germline-derived CDR1 and CDR2 are KGHDR and SFDVKD. The CDR3 is 14 residues long. CDR3: CATSDQGTLYGYTF. CDR3 nucleotide sequence: TGTGCCACCAGTGATCAAGGGACACTATATGGCTACACCTTC.

This chain links TRBV18 with TRBJ2-2, with no clear D. This CDR3 is 15 amino acids long. Germline-derived CDR1 and CDR2 are KGHSH and LQKENI. Trimming cost V 0 bases and J 9 bases, with 14 bases left between them. Here the CDR3 DNA reads TGTGCCAGCTCACCACCGGTAGTCGGCTCGAGGGAGCTGTTTTTT. It translates to CASSPPVVGSRELFF.

Many counts were recorded for this clonotype. The V and J genes are TRBV10-3 and TRBJ1-5; no definite D call. Trimming took 0 bases from V and 5 from J, leaving 11 bases between them. Germline-derived CDR1 and CDR2 are ENHRY and SYGVKD. This CDR3 is built from 15 residues. CDR3 DNA sequence: TGTGCCATCAGTGAGTCCGAACTGACACATCAGCCCCAGCATTTT. Protein product: CAISESELTHQPQHF.

Details on this clonotype: A much larger clone differs from this one at a single base, so this may be a read error. This chain uses TRBV12-3 or TRBV12-4 with TRBJ1-1; D unresolved. V lost 5 bases, J lost 8 bases, and 15 bases lay in between. CDR3 size: 13 residues. The CDR3 nucleotides read TGTGCCAGCAGTCCTAGGGAGGCGAGGGAAGCTTTCTTT. Amino acid sequence: CASSPREAREAFF.

This clonotype was seen a handful of times. DNA for the CDR3: TGTGCCAGCAGCCTTACTTGGAAAGTCAACAATGAGCAGTTCTTC. Translation gives CASSLTWKVNNEQFF. The chain recombines TRBV6-1 with TRBJ2-1; D unresolved. Germline lookup yields CDR1 MNHNS and CDR2 SASEGT. The CDR3 totals 15 residues. Deletions cut 6 bases from V and 5 bases from J, with 17 bases between.

This clonotype was seen a handful of times. This may be a read error: a much more frequent sequence differs by one nucleotide. This chain links TRBV6-1 with TRBJ2-7; TRBD1 matches 8 bases. Trimming took 6 bases from V and 0 from J; bases not matched to a gene: 4. CDR3 length equals 14 residues. The germline gives CDR1 MNHNS, CDR2 SASEGT. This CDR3 is CASRKTGVSYEQYF. CDR3 DNA: TGTGCCAGCAGAAAGACAGGGGTCTCCTACGAGCAGTACTTC.

The chain carries TRBV19 and TRBJ1-3; tentative D call: TRBD1 (6 bases). In germline, CDR1 is LNHDA, CDR2 SQIVND (reference sequence). V was pared by 4 bases and J by 0 bases, with 16 bases between. The CDR3 spans 17 residues. DNA of the CDR3: TGTGCCAGTAGTACCTTTTATGGACAGTCCTCTGGAAACACCATATATTTT. Translated, it gives CASSTFYGQSSGNTIYF.

This clonotype showed up just once. This chain joins TRBV19 and TRBJ1-3, with D perhaps TRBD1 (6 bases). Trimming cost V 6 bases and J 0 bases, with 15 bases left between them. The germline gives CDR1 LNHDA, CDR2 SQIVND (reference sequence). The CDR3 is 16 residues long. CDR3 in DNA: TGTGCCAGTAGCCGGGACACACTCCTCTCTGGAAACACCATATATTTT. Translated, it gives CASSRDTLLSGNTIYF.

This clonotype was observed a few times. This chain links TRBV19 with TRBJ1-5; no definite D call. Germline CDR1 LNHDA, CDR2 SQIVND (reference sequence). The CDR3 has 16 residues. Trimming took off 5 bases at V and 5 bases at J, with 19 bases between the two ends. CDR3 region: CASSGLYGEIDQPQHF. DNA for the CDR3: TGTGCCAGTAGTGGTTTGTACGGGGAAATCGATCAGCCCCAGCATTTT.

The chain employs TRBV27 and TRBJ2-1; the match to TRBD2 covers 9 bases. The CDR3 runs 14 residues. The germline gives CDR1 MNHEY, CDR2 SMNVEV (reference sequence). V gave up 10 bases and J gave up 6 bases; unmatched junction bases: 10. Here the CDR3 reads CATRRLAGPNEQFF. The CDR3 DNA sequence: TGTGCCACCCGCAGGCTAGCGGGACCCAATGAGCAGTTCTTC.

In its sample, this clonotype was seen many times. This chain connects TRBV28 to TRBJ1-6; a possible D gene is TRBD1 (5 bases). The CDR3 is 13 residues long. Germline V CDR1 and CDR2: MDHEN, SYDVKM. Trimming removed 6 bases from V and 7 bases from J, with 10 bases in between. The DNA of the CDR3 is TGTGCCAGCAGGAGTCCAGGGAATTCACCCCTCCACTTT. Its translation: CASRSPGNSPLHF.

This clonotype has a handful of counts. This chain links TRBV15 with TRBJ2-2; D perhaps matches TRBD2 (5 bases). V was clipped by 5 bases and J by 5 bases, with 15 bases between them. This CDR3 is 15 amino acids long. Germline-derived CDR1 and CDR2 are LNHNV and YYDKDF (reference sequence). The CDR3 coding sequence is TGTGCCACCAGCCCTAGCAGAATTCTGACCGGGGAGCTGTTTTTT. Translated: CATSPSRILTGELFF.

Concerning this clonotype: Being one base from a much bigger clone, this may be a read error. The V call is TRBV5-1, the J call TRBJ1-6; D is unclear. Germline values: CDR1 SGHRS, CDR2 YFSETQ. The CDR3 contains 13 residues. CDR3 protein: CASSLEVNSPIHF. CDR3 in DNA: TGCGCCAGCAGCTTGGAGGTAAATTCACCCATCCACTTT.

This clonotype was found once. The rearrangement uses TRBV7-2 and TRBJ2-7; TRBD1 matches 7 bases. CDR3 length equals 18 residues. V shed 1 base, J shed 3 bases, and the junction held 15 bases outside the gene matches. In germline, CDR1 is SGHTA, CDR2 FQGNSA. DNA of the CDR3: TGTGCCAGCAGCTTAGGTCTTGGTGGTCAGGGGGATAGCTACGAGCAGTACTTC. Translating it yields CASSLGLGGQGDSYEQYF.